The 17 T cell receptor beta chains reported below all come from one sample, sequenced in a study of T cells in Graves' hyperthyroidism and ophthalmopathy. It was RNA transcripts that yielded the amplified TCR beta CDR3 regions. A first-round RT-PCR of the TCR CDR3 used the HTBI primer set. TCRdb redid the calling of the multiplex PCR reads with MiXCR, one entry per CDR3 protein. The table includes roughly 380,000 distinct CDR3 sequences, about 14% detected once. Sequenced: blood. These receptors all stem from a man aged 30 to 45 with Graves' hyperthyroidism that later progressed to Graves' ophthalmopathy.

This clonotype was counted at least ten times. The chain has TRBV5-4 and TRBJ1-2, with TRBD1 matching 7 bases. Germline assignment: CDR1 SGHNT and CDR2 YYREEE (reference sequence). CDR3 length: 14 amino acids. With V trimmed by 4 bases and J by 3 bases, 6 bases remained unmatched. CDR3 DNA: TGTGCCAGCAGCCGTACCGGGACAGACTATGGCTACACCTTC. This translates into CASSRTGTDYGYTF.

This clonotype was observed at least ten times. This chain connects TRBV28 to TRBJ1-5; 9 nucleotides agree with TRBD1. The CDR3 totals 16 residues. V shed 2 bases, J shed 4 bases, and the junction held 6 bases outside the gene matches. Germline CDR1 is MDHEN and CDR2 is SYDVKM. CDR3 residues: CASSLSWDRDNQPQHF. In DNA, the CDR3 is TGTGCCAGCAGTTTAAGCTGGGACAGGGATAATCAGCCCCAGCATTTT.

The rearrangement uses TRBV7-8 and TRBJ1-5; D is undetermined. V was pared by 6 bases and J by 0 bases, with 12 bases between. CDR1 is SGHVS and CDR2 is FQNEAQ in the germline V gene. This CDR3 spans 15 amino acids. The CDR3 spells CASSAGGNSNQPQHF. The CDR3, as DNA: TGTGCCAGCAGTGCCGGAGGCAATAGCAATCAGCCCCAGCATTTT.

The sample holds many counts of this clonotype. In DNA, the CDR3 is TGTGCCAGCAGTGAACCGGCAGCAACGAGCTCCTACGAGCAGTACTTC. This gives the protein CASSEPAATSSYEQYF. The chain couples TRBV6-1 to TRBJ2-7; D is unclear. CDR3 size: 16 residues. Per the germline V gene, CDR1 is MNHNS and CDR2 is SASEGT. The V gene lost 2 bases and the J gene lost 0 bases, with 14 bases spanning the gap.

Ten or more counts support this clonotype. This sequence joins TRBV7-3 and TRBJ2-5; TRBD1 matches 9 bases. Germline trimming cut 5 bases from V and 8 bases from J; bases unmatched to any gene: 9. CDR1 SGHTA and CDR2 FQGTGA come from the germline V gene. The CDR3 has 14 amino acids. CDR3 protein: CASSPGTGFETQYF. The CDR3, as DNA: TGTGCCAGCAGCCCCGGGACAGGGTTTGAAACCCAGTACTTC. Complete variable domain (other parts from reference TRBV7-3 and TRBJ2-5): GAGVSQTPSNKVTEKGKYVELRCDPISGHTALYWYRQSLGQGPEFLIYFQGTGAADDSGLPNDRFFAVRPEGSVSTLKIQRTERGDSAVYLCASSPGTGFETQYFGPGTRLLVL.

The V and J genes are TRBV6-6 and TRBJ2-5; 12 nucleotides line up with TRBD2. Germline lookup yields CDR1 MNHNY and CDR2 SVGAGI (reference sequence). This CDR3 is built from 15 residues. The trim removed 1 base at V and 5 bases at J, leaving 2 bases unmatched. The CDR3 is CASSYYGLAGETQYF. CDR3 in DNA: TGTGCCAGCAGTTACTACGGACTAGCGGGGGAGACCCAGTACTTC.

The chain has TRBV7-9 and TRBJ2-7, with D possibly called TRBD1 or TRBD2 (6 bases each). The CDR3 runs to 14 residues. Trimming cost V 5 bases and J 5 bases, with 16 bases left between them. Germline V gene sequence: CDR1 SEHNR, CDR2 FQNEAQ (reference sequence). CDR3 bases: TGTGCCAGCAGCCCCGGCAGGGGACTGGACGAGCAGTACTTC. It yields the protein CASSPGRGLDEQYF.

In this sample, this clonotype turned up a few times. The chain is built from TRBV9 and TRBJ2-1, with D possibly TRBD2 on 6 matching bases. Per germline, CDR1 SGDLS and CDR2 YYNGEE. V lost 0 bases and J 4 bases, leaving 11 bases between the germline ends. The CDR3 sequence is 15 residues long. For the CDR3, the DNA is TGTGCCAGCAGCGTAGGGCCTAGCGATTACAATGAGCAGTTCTTC. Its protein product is CASSVGPSDYNEQFF.

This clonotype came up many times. The CDR3 reads CAISEATDTQYF. CDR3 nucleotide sequence: TGTGCCATCAGTGAAGCCACAGATACGCAGTATTTT. The chain carries TRBV10-3 and TRBJ2-3; D remains ambiguous. Trimming cost V 3 bases and J 2 bases, with 3 bases left between them. Germline assignment: CDR1 ENHRY and CDR2 SYGVKD. The CDR3 has 12 residues.

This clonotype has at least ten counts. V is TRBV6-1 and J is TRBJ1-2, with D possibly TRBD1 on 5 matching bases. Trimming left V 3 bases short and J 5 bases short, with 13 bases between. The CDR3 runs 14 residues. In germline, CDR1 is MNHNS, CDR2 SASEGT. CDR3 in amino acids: CASSEFQGEYGYTF. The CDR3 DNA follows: TGTGCCAGCAGTGAGTTTCAGGGAGAGTATGGCTACACCTTC.

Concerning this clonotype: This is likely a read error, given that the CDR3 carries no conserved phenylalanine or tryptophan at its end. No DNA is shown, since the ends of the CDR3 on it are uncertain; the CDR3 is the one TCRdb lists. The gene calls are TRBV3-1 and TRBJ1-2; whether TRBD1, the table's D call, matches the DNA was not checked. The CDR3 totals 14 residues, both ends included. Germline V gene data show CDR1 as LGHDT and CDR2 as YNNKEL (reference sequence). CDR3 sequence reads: CASSPYQGAEGYTV.

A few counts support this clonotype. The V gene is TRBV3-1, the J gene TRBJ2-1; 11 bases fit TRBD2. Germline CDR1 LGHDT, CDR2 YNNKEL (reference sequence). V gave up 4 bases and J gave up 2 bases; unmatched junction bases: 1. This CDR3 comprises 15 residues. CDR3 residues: CASSPSGGTYNEQFF. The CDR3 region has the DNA TGTGCCAGCAGCCCTAGCGGGGGGACCTACAATGAGCAGTTCTTC.

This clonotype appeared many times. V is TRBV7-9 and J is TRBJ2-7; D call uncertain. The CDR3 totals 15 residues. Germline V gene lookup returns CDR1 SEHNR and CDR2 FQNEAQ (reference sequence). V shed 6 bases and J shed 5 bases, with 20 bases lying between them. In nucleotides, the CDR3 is TGTGCCAGCAGTCCGCCCGGACCCCCAGGCCACGAGCAGTACTTC. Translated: CASSPPGPPGHEQYF.

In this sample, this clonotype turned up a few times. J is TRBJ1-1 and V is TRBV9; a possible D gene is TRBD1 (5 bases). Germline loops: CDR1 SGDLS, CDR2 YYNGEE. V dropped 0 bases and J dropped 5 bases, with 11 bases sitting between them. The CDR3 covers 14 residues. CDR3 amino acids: CASSVGGLGTEAFF. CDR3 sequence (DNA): TGTGCCAGCAGCGTAGGGGGGTTGGGGACTGAAGCTTTCTTT.

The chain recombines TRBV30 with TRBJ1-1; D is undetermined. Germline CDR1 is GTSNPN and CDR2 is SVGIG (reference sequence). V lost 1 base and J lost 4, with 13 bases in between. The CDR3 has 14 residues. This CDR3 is CAWSALLRITEAFF. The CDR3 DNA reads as TGTGCCTGGAGTGCTCTGCTAAGGATCACTGAAGCTTTCTTT.

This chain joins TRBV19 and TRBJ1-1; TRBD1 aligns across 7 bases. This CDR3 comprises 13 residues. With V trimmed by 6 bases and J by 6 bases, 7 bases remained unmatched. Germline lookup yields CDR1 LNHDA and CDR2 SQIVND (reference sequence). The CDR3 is CASRDDRDAEAFF. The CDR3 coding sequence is TGTGCCAGTAGAGATGACAGGGACGCTGAAGCTTTCTTT.

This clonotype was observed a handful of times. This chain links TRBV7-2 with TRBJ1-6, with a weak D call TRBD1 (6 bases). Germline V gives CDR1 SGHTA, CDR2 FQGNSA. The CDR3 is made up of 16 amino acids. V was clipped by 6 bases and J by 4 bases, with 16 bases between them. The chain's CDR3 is CASRWETGQYNSPLHF. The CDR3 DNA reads TGTGCCAGCAGGTGGGAAACTGGACAGTATAATTCACCCCTCCACTTT.